The rows below give T cell receptor beta chains drawn from one sample of a study of control samples from healthy donors and cancer patients. Clones were sequenced by immunoSEQ multiplex PCR, and TCRdb holds only the in-frame ones, with some missing. The table lists under 150,000 clones, approximately 90% of them singletons. The material sequenced was blood. These receptors all come from a woman in her 70s in good health. CDR3s include the opening cysteine and the closing phenylalanine or tryptophan. The D gene is left open where the match is weak. Not every row has a clone size; where given, it reads once, few, many or a size class.

>-|TRBV29-1|TRBJ1-1|-
TGCAGCGTTAGACAGATGATGAACACTGAAGCTTTCTTT
CSVRQMMNTEAFF
>-|TRBV10-3|TRBJ2-3|-
TGTGCCATCAGCCCGGGCCACGGCCCAGATACGCAGTATTTT
CAISPGHGPDTQYF
>TRBD1|TRBV18|TRBJ1-5|-
TGTGCCAGCTCACCACGGACAGGGGGGAATCAGCCCCAGCATTTT
CASSPRTGGNQPQHF
>-|TRBV5-1|TRBJ1-6|-
TGCGCCAGCAGACCGAGTAATCCCCAGTCACCCCTCCACTTT
CASRPSNPQSPLHF
>TRBD1|TRBV19|TRBJ1-1|-
TGTGCCAGTAGTATACACCAGGGGGCCGGCACTGAAGCTTTCTTT
CASSIHQGAGTEAFF
>-|TRBV6-5|TRBJ2-7|-
TGTGCCAGCAGTTACGAGGCAGGGGTAGGCTACGAGCAGTACTTC
CASSYEAGVGYEQYF
>-|TRBV5-6|TRBJ1-1|-
TGTGCCAGCAGCGGAGGACATTACACTGAAGCTTTCTTT
CASSGGHYTEAFF
>-|TRBV6-2/TRBV6-3|TRBJ2-2|-
TGTGCCAGCAGTTACACTGGGAACACCGGGGAGCTGTTTTTT
CASSYTGNTGELFF
>TRBD1|TRBV6-5|TRBJ1-1|-
TGTGCCAGCAGAAAACAGGGGGGCACTGAAGCTTTCTTT
CASRKQGGTEAFF
>TRBD2|TRBV7-6|TRBJ2-5|-
TGTGCCAGCAGCTTAGGGCTAGCGGGGGGGTTTACGGAGACCCAGTACTTC
CASSLGLAGGFTETQYF
>TRBD1|TRBV5-4|TRBJ2-7|-
TGTGCCAGCAGCCCCCCCGACAGGGTAGCTTTCTACGAGCAGTACTTC
CASSPPDRVAFYEQYF
>-|TRBV2|TRBJ2-5|-
TGTGCCAGCAGTGAAGCTCGGGACGGACAAGAGACCCAGTACTTC
CASSEARDGQETQYF
>TRBD1|TRBV7-9|TRBJ2-2|once
TGTGCCAGCAGTCCACCGACAGGGGGCCCTACCGGGGAGCTGTTTTTT
CASSPPTGGPTGELFF
>-|TRBV12-3/TRBV12-4|TRBJ1-2|once
TGTGCCAGCAGCACCCAGGGCGCCTATGGCTACACCTTC
CASSTQGAYGYTF
>-|TRBV5-6|TRBJ1-5|-
TGTGCCAGCAGCTTGGGCAGGGGCACACGGCCCCAGCATTTT
CASSLGRGTRPQHF
>-|TRBV4-3|TRBJ1-1|-
TGCGCCAGCAGCCAAGCTCGAAATACTGAAGCTTTCTTT
CASSQARNTEAFF
>TRBD1|TRBV9|TRBJ1-6|-
TGTGCCAGCAGCTTTGAAGCCGGGACAGCTAGTTCACCCCTCCACTTT
CASSFEAGTASSPLHF
>-|TRBV27|TRBJ1-3|-
TGTGCCAGCAGTCCAATCGGGGGCTCTGGAAACACCATATATTTT
CASSPIGGSGNTIYF
>TRBD2|TRBV10-3|TRBJ2-1|-
TGTGCCATCAGTGGACTAGCGGGGGGACAGCTCAGTGAGCAGTTCTTC
CAISGLAGGQLSEQFF
>TRBD2|TRBV6-5|TRBJ2-7|-
TGTGCCAGCAAATCCGGGGGGGCTGGGTCCTACGAGCAGTACTTC
CASKSGGAGSYEQYF
>TRBD1|TRBV7-3|TRBJ2-3|-
TGTGCCAGCAGTAGGGACAGCGGAGCAGATACGCAGTATTTT
CASSRDSGADTQYF
>-|TRBV5-6|TRBJ1-4|-
TGTGCCAGCAGCCGCCTGGAGGTTCTTACAACTAATGAAAAACTGTTTTTT
CASSRLEVLTTNEKLFF
>-|TRBV18|TRBJ2-3|-
TGTGCCAGCTCACCAAGGACGGGGAAAAGCACAGATACGCAGTATTTT
CASSPRTGKSTDTQYF
>TRBD1|TRBV18|TRBJ1-5|-
TGTGCCAGCTCAAGCATTACAGGGGGGGGGCAGCCCCAGCATTTT
CASSSITGGGQPQHF
>-|TRBV14|TRBJ2-1|-
TGTGCCAGCAGCCAAGTCGCGGGGTCCTTGAATGAGCAGTTCTTC
CASSQVAGSLNEQFF
>-|TRBV18|TRBJ1-5|-
TGTGCCAGCTCACCAAGGGGAAATGATCAGCCCCAGCATTTT
CASSPRGNDQPQHF
>TRBD1|TRBV12-5|TRBJ1-5|-
TGTGCTAGTGGCCCCCCGGACAGGGAGGATCAGCCCCAGCATTTT
CASGPPDREDQPQHF
>TRBD1|TRBV6-2/TRBV6-3|TRBJ2-2|-
TGTGCCAGCAGTTACGACAGGGCAGAAGGCGGGGAGCTGTTTTTT
CASSYDRAEGGELFF
>-|TRBV12-3/TRBV12-4|TRBJ2-3|-
TGTGCCAGCAGGATCGGCCCAGATACGCAGTATTTT
CASRIGPDTQYF
>-|TRBV3-1/TRBV3-2|TRBJ2-5|-
TGTGCCAGCAGCCAAGATAAGGAGACCCAGTACTTC
CASSQDKETQYF
>-|TRBV5-1|TRBJ2-5|-
TGCGCCAGCAGCTTGGAGGGTTGGGGGGCCGAGACCCAGTACTTC
CASSLEGWGAETQYF
>-|TRBV5-6|TRBJ1-2|-
TGTGCCAGCGGCCGCGGCAGGGTCTATGGCTACACCTTC
CASGRGRVYGYTF
>-|TRBV6-5|TRBJ2-7|-
TGTGCCAGCACCCCGGGCGGGCTTTACGAGCAGTACTTC
CASTPGGLYEQYF